These 5 T cell receptor beta chains share one sample of origin, sequenced in a study of control samples from healthy donors and cancer patients. Using immunoSEQ multiplex PCR, the repertoire was profiled, and TCRdb retains in-frame clones only, with some absent. The sample holds fewer than 200,000 clones, 88% seen once. The sequenced sample was blood. These receptors were obtained from a woman aged 25 to 45 in good health.

The chain employs TRBV27 and TRBJ2-7; TRBD2 matches 7 bases. The V segment lost 2 bases and the J segment 6 bases; nucleotides outside the gene matches: 7. Germline V gene lookup returns CDR1 MNHEY and CDR2 SMNVEV (reference sequence). This CDR3 has 14 residues. The CDR3 sequence: CASSLEGGRVEQYF. CDR3 nucleotides: TGTGCCAGCAGTTTAGAGGGAGGGCGGGTCGAGCAGTACTTC.

This clone was detected only once. The chain is built from TRBV3-1 (or the pseudogene TRBV3-2) and TRBJ2-1; TRBD1 aligns across 7 bases. J lost 4 bases, V lost 4 bases, and 4 bases had no gene match. Per the germline V gene, CDR1 is LGHDT and CDR2 is YNNKEL (reference sequence). CDR3 length equals 14 residues. DNA of the CDR3: TGTGCCAGCAGCCTCGGACAGGCTTACAATGAGCAGTTCTTC. Its translation is CASSLGQAYNEQFF.

This chain connects TRBV6-4 to TRBJ1-4; 7 bases align to TRBD1. Germline V gene data show CDR1 as MRHNA and CDR2 as SNTAGT. The V gene end was trimmed by 2 bases and the J gene end by 10 bases; junction bases not matched to a gene: 4. This CDR3 is built from 13 residues. The CDR3 nucleotides are TGTGCCAGCAGTGACACAGGGGTAGGAAAACTGTTTTTT. Amino acids: CASSDTGVGKLFF.

This chain uses TRBV4-2 with TRBJ2-1, with D perhaps matching TRBD2 (5 bases). The CDR3 consists of 17 residues. The germline gives CDR1 LGHNA, CDR2 YNFKEQ. V was trimmed by 0 bases and J by 8 bases, leaving 20 bases between them. CDR3 nucleotide sequence: TGTGCCAGCAGCCAAGAAGTCTCGGCGGGTCGTTCTGATGAGCAGTTCTTC. Translated: CASSQEVSAGRSDEQFF.

V and J are TRBV29-1 and TRBJ1-2; D call uncertain. The CDR3 sequence is 12 residues long. The V end lost 3 bases, the J end lost 4 bases, and 9 bases lay between the germline ends. CDR1 and CDR2 (germline): SQVTM, ANQGSEA. Here the CDR3 DNA reads TGCAGCGTTGACCACGGCGGCTATGGCTACACCTTC. It encodes CSVDHGGYGYTF.